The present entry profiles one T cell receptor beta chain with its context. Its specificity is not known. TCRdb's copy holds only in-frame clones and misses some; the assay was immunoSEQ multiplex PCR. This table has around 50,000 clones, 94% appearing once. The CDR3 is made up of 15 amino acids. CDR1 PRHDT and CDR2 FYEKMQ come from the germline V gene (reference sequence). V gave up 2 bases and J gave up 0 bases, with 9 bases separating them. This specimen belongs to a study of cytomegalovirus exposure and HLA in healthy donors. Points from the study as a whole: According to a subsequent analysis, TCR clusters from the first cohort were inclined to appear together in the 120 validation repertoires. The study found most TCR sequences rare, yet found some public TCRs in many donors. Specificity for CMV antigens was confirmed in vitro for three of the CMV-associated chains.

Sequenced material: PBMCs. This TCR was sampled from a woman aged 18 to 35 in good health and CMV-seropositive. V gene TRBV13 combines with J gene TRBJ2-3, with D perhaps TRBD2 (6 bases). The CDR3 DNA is TGTGCCAGCAGCTTACGGGAGTTGAGCACAGATACGCAGTATTTT. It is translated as CASSLRELSTDTQYF.